A single sample gave rise to the 13 T cell receptor beta chains below, sequenced in a study of STAT3 mutations in large granular lymphocyte leukemia. Study results and limitations: Every T-cell large granular lymphocyte leukemia patient had at least one immunodominant TCR beta clonotype.

The assay was immunoSEQ multiplex PCR, and TCRdb's table has in-frame clones only and misses some. The repertoire has over 25,000 clones, roughly 80% of them found once; the top ten carry 25% to 35%. No antigen is known for these receptors. The sample comprised peripheral blood mononuclear cells. These receptors all stem from a woman between 50 and 59 years old with T-cell large granular lymphocyte leukemia. Some clones in this sample may be carry-over from other donors' samples.

This clone was recorded once. The chain has TRBV9 and TRBJ2-2, with 10 bases lining up with TRBD2. There are 17 residues in the CDR3. Germline V gene sequence: CDR1 SGDLS, CDR2 YYNGEE. Unmatched junction bases numbered 4, after V lost 0 bases and J lost 2 bases. The CDR3 sequence: CASSVGLAGGNTGELFF. The CDR3 DNA sequence: TGTGCCAGCAGCGTAGGGTTAGCGGGAGGAAACACCGGGGAGCTGTTTTTT.

Only one count was recorded for this clone. The genes are TRBV5-1 and TRBJ1-4, with D possibly matching TRBD1 (5 bases). CDR3 length equals 16 residues. The V and J ends lost 0 bases and 1 base respectively, with 10 bases between them. Germline V CDR1 and CDR2: SGHRS, YFSETQ. The DNA of the CDR3 is TGCGCCAGCAGCTTGGCCGGGAGGGGAACTAATGAAAAACTGTTTTTT. Translated: CASSLAGRGTNEKLFF.

This clone showed up just a few times. The CDR3, as DNA: TGTGCCAGCATGGTAGGAGACACCATATATTTT. Residues: CASMVGDTIYF. The chain joins TRBV5-4 to TRBJ1-3; no reliable D call. Germline V gene lookup returns CDR1 SGHNT and CDR2 YYREEE (reference sequence). V shed 6 bases and J shed 8 bases, with 9 bases lying between them. The CDR3 consists of 11 residues.

This clone was detected a few times. V gene TRBV4-3 combines with J gene TRBJ2-2; maybe TRBD1 (5 bases). The V end lost 4 bases, the J end lost 4 bases, and 13 bases lay between the germline ends. CDR3 size: 15 residues. Per the germline V gene, CDR1 is LGHNA and CDR2 is YSLEER. The CDR3 here is CASSLGVGFTGELFF. In DNA form, the CDR3 reads TGCGCCAGCAGCCTAGGGGTGGGCTTCACCGGGGAGCTGTTTTTT.

This CDR3 is CASSRINEQFF. The CDR3 nucleotides are TGTGCCAGCAGCCGTATAAATGAGCAGTTCTTC. The rearrangement uses TRBV28 and TRBJ2-1; D unresolved. Trimming removed 6 bases at V and 7 bases at J, with 7 bases between. CDR3 length equals 11 residues. Per the germline V gene, CDR1 is MDHEN and CDR2 is SYDVKM. Together with reference TRBV28 and TRBJ2-1, the CDR3 gives the full variable domain: DVKVTQSSRYLVKRTGEKVFLECVQDMDHENMFWYRQDPGLGLRLIYFSYDVKMKEKGDIPEGYSVSREKKERFSLILESASTNQTSMYLCASSRINEQFFGPGTRLTVL.

The chain couples TRBV28 to TRBJ2-5; TRBD2 matches at 12 bases. Per the germline V gene, CDR1 is MDHEN and CDR2 is SYDVKM. The V gene end was trimmed by 5 bases and the J gene end by 5 bases; junction bases not matched to a gene: 9. CDR3 size: 16 residues. The CDR3 nucleotides read TGTGCCAGCAGTCCCTGGACTAGCGGGATTCGGGAGACCCAGTACTTC. This gives the protein CASSPWTSGIRETQYF.

The gene calls are TRBV9 and TRBJ2-3, with TRBD2 identical over 11 bases. The length of the CDR3 is 15 residues. Germline V gene data show CDR1 as SGDLS and CDR2 as YYNGEE. Trimming cost V 2 bases and J 3 bases; bases outside gene matches: 2. CDR3 in DNA: TGTGCCAGCAGCGTGTCTAGCGGGAGGACAGATACGCAGTATTTT. This translates into CASSVSSGRTDTQYF.

The genes are TRBV7-9 and TRBJ1-5; D may be TRBD1 (6 bases). The germline CDR1 and CDR2 sequences are SEHNR and FQNEAQ (reference sequence). V dropped 5 bases and J dropped 6 bases, with 14 bases sitting between them. This CDR3 has 14 amino acids. In DNA form, the CDR3 reads TGTGCCAGCAGCGGAGCACAGGGACGTCAGCCCCAGCATTTT. It yields the protein CASSGAQGRQPQHF.

The chain carries TRBV7-9 and TRBJ2-7, with D perhaps TRBD2 (6 bases). Germline V gene sequence: CDR1 SEHNR, CDR2 FQNEAQ (reference sequence). V was shortened by 1 base and J by 2 bases, with 9 bases between the two germline ends. This CDR3 has 14 residues. CDR3: CASSLEGGTYEQYF. The CDR3 bases are TGTGCCAGCAGCTTAGAGGGCGGGACCTACGAGCAGTACTTC.

The rearrangement joins TRBV5-1 to TRBJ2-3; the D is unclear. This CDR3 region has 14 residues. V gave up 4 bases and J gave up 2 bases, with 11 bases separating them. Germline CDR1 SGHRS, CDR2 YFSETQ. DNA of the CDR3: TGCGCCAGCAGCCTCGGAGATCTCACAGATACGCAGTATTTT. Amino acids: CASSLGDLTDTQYF.

The V and J genes are TRBV7-2 and TRBJ2-7; D unresolved. The V end lost 5 bases, the J end lost 2 bases, and 16 bases lay between the germline ends. Germline values: CDR1 SGHTA, CDR2 FQGNSA. CDR3 length equals 15 residues. The CDR3 protein is CASSPQPYPTYEQYF. The CDR3 DNA sequence: TGTGCCAGCAGCCCACAACCGTACCCCACCTACGAGCAGTACTTC. The whole variable domain, remainder taken from reference TRBV7-2 and TRBJ2-7, is GAGVSQSPSNKVTEKGKDVELRCDPISGHTALYWYRQSLGQGLEFLIYFQGNSAPDKSGLPSDRFSAERTGGSVSTLTIQRTQQEDSAVYLCASSPQPYPTYEQYFGPGTRLTVT.

This chain connects TRBV4-2 to TRBJ2-1; possibly TRBD2 for D (6 bases). CDR1 LGHNA and CDR2 YNFKEQ come from the germline V gene. This CDR3 has 15 residues. The V end lost 1 base, the J end lost 5 bases, and 12 bases lay between the germline ends. The CDR3, as DNA: TGTGCCAGCAGCCAAGGAGATAGCGGCGACAATGAGCAGTTCTTC. It encodes CASSQGDSGDNEQFF.

This rearrangement joins TRBV6-5 to TRBJ2-7; D is possibly TRBD1 (5 bases). Deletions cut 0 bases from V and 5 bases from J, with 14 bases between. Germline V gene data show CDR1 as MNHEY and CDR2 as SVGAGI. There are 15 residues in the CDR3. CDR3 in DNA: TGTGCCAGCAGTTACTCGAAGGCAGGGATCCACGAGCAGTACTTC. Its translation: CASSYSKAGIHEQYF.